Listed below are T cell receptor beta chains from one sample, sequenced in a study of beta chain features in type 1 diabetes. The table came from immunoSEQ multiplex PCR; TCRdb's copy has only in-frame clones and leaves some out. Here the sample spans approximately 23,000 clones, approximately 74% being singletons. Specimen: Tregs from blood. The origin of the receptors is a woman aged 40 to 50 in good health. CDR3s include the opening cysteine and the closing phenylalanine or tryptophan. Fields, in order: V gene, D gene, J gene, clone size, CDR3 protein, CDR3 DNA. The D gene is left open where the match is weak. Size tells how often a clone was seen (once, few, many) or the class of an expanded clone, and some rows leave it out.

v_gene: TRBV21-1
d_gene: NA
j_gene: TRBJ1-3
abundance: once
CDR3aa: CASSKNRKVSGNTIYF
CDR3nt: TGTGCCAGCAGCAAAAACAGAAAAGTCTCTGGAAACACCATATATTTT

v_gene: TRBV4-1
d_gene: TRBD1
j_gene: TRBJ2-5
abundance: NA
CDR3aa: CASSQAGGLVETQYF
CDR3nt: TGCGCCAGCAGCCAAGCAGGGGGCTTGGTGGAGACCCAGTACTTC

v_gene: TRBV19
d_gene: TRBD2
j_gene: TRBJ2-5
abundance: NA
CDR3aa: CASSIVLGGPQETQYF
CDR3nt: TGTGCCAGTAGTATAGTATTGGGAGGGCCCCAAGAGACCCAGTACTTC

v_gene: TRBV27
d_gene: TRBD1
j_gene: TRBJ2-3
abundance: NA
CDR3aa: CASSLGQGRTDTQYF
CDR3nt: TGTGCCAGCAGTTTGGGACAGGGCCGCACAGATACGCAGTATTTT

v_gene: TRBV19
d_gene: NA
j_gene: TRBJ2-7
abundance: few
CDR3aa: CASSIRGYGEQYF
CDR3nt: TGTGCCAGTAGTATTCGGGGGTACGGCGAGCAGTACTTC

v_gene: TRBV7-2
d_gene: TRBD2
j_gene: TRBJ2-7
abundance: NA
CDR3aa: CASSRTGGATIYEQYF
CDR3nt: TGTGCCAGCAGCCGAACGGGGGGGGCAACCATCTACGAGCAGTACTTC

v_gene: TRBV5-4
d_gene: TRBD2
j_gene: TRBJ2-4
abundance: NA
CDR3aa: CASSPGLAGGGAKNIQYF
CDR3nt: TGTGCCAGCAGCCCGGGACTAGCGGGGGGCGGGGCCAAAAACATTCAGTACTTC

v_gene: TRBV4-1
d_gene: NA
j_gene: TRBJ1-3
abundance: NA
CDR3aa: CASSQDRGGSSGNTIYF
CDR3nt: TGCGCCAGCAGCCAAGATCGAGGAGGGAGCTCTGGAAACACCATATATTTT

v_gene: TRBV6-1
d_gene: NA
j_gene: TRBJ2-7
abundance: NA
CDR3aa: CAGGLTASYEQYF
CDR3nt: TGTGCCGGGGGCTTGACAGCCTCCTACGAGCAGTACTTC

v_gene: TRBV5-1
d_gene: TRBD1
j_gene: TRBJ2-2
abundance: NA
CDR3aa: CASSPNGQGNTGELFF
CDR3nt: TGCGCCAGCAGCCCCAATGGACAGGGAAACACCGGGGAGCTGTTTTTT

v_gene: TRBV29-1
d_gene: TRBD2
j_gene: TRBJ2-3
abundance: NA
CDR3aa: CSVEGFRSGGTPWTDTQYF
CDR3nt: TGCAGCGTTGAAGGTTTCCGTAGCGGGGGGACCCCTTGGACAGATACGCAGTATTTT

v_gene: TRBV7-2
d_gene: TRBD2
j_gene: TRBJ2-3
abundance: NA
CDR3aa: CASSLETSGGQYF
CDR3nt: TGTGCCAGCAGCTTAGAGACTAGCGGGGGGCAGTATTTT

v_gene: TRBV13
d_gene: NA
j_gene: TRBJ1-6
abundance: once
CDR3aa: CASSLGTGVSLYSPLHF
CDR3nt: TGTGCCAGCAGCTTGGGGACTGGGGTTTCCTTGTATTCACCCCTCCACTTT

v_gene: TRBV5-1
d_gene: NA
j_gene: TRBJ2-7
abundance: NA
CDR3aa: CASSPIINYEQYF
CDR3nt: TGCGCCAGCAGCCCTATTATCAACTACGAGCAGTACTTC

v_gene: TRBV11-2
d_gene: NA
j_gene: TRBJ2-7
abundance: NA
CDR3aa: CASSQPTGSQQYF
CDR3nt: TGTGCCAGCAGCCAGCCAACAGGGAGTCAGCAGTACTTC

v_gene: TRBV5-4
d_gene: NA
j_gene: TRBJ1-2
abundance: NA
CDR3aa: CASSPGTGSNYGYTF
CDR3nt: TGTGCCAGCAGCCCCGGTACAGGGTCAAACTATGGCTACACCTTC